Listed below are T cell receptor beta chains from one sample, sequenced in a study of PD-L1 blockade in urothelial cancer. TCRdb's table, derived via immunoSEQ multiplex PCR, lists solely in-frame clones and lacks some. Of some 120,000 clones detected, approximately 90% appear once; the ten largest clones hold under 2%. The sample in question was PBMCs, obtained around atezolizumab (anti-PD-L1) treatment. The receptors here all came from a man between 60 and 75 years old with urothelial cancer. CDR3s include the opening cysteine and the closing phenylalanine or tryptophan. The order of the fields is D gene, clone size, V gene, J gene, CDR3 protein, CDR3 DNA. The D gene is left open where the match is weak. Clone size appears in some rows only: once, few, many, or a class for an expanded clone.

>NA|few|TRBV5-1|TRBJ2-3
CASSGGGPTDTQYF
TGCGCCAGCAGCGGGGGGGGCCCCACAGATACGCAGTATTTT
>TRBD2|once|TRBV7-9|TRBJ2-1
CASSLGGRASLRNEQFF
TGTGCCAGCAGCTTAGGGGGGAGGGCCAGCCTGAGGAATGAGCAGTTCTTC
>NA|NA|TRBV9|TRBJ2-1
CASSAVGGASEQFF
TGTGCCAGCAGCGCAGTGGGGGGGGCGAGTGAGCAGTTCTTC
>NA|NA|TRBV18|TRBJ2-2
CASSPADTNTGELFF
TGTGCCAGCTCACCAGCGGATACGAACACCGGGGAGCTGTTTTTT
>TRBD1|NA|TRBV11-3|TRBJ2-1
CASSLLGQGGYNEQFF
TGTGCCAGCAGCTTATTGGGACAGGGGGGATACAATGAGCAGTTCTTC
>NA|NA|TRBV11-3|TRBJ1-3
CASSLTDRTAGNTIYF
TGTGCCAGCAGCTTAACCGATCGGACTGCCGGAAACACCATATATTTT
>NA|NA|TRBV28|TRBJ1-5
CASKYGTQHF
TGTGCCAGCAAATACGGGACCCAGCATTTT
>TRBD1|NA|TRBV19|TRBJ2-1
CASSIGGDREFNEQFF
TGTGCCAGTAGTATAGGCGGAGACAGGGAGTTCAATGAGCAGTTCTTC
>TRBD1|NA|TRBV7-3|TRBJ1-1
CASSRQGGTEAFF
TGTGCCAGCAGCCGACAGGGAGGCACTGAAGCTTTCTTT
>NA|NA|TRBV9|TRBJ2-3
CASSEFPGTLGADTQYF
TGTGCCAGCAGCGAATTCCCCGGAACCCTGGGAGCAGATACGCAGTATTTT
>TRBD1|NA|TRBV10-3|TRBJ2-1
CAISESFRGGAGNEQFF
TGTGCCATCAGTGAGTCGTTTAGAGGGGGCGCGGGTAATGAGCAGTTCTTC
>TRBD2|NA|TRBV11-2|TRBJ2-7
CASSLAWGTSGRAYEQYF
TGTGCCAGCAGCTTAGCTTGGGGGACTAGCGGGAGGGCCTACGAGCAGTACTTC
>TRBD2|NA|TRBV5-4|TRBJ2-7
CASSPGLATYEQYF
TGTGCCAGCAGCCCGGGACTAGCGACCTACGAGCAGTACTTC
>TRBD1|NA|TRBV11-1|TRBJ1-1
CASSGRQGTNTEAFF
TGTGCCAGCAGCGGACGACAGGGGACGAACACTGAAGCTTTCTTT
>NA|NA|TRBV18|TRBJ2-5
CASSPPSEETQYF
TGTGCCAGCTCACCACCTTCAGAAGAGACCCAGTACTTC
>NA|NA|TRBV29-1|TRBJ2-1
CSGERYDEQFF
TGCAGCGGGGAGAGATACGATGAGCAGTTCTTC
>NA|NA|TRBV7-3|TRBJ2-3
CASSLTWGPTDTQYF
TGTGCCAGCAGCTTAACCTGGGGGCCGACAGATACGCAGTATTTT
>NA|few|TRBV29-1|TRBJ1-2
CSAGRELTYGYTF
TGCAGCGCCGGGAGGGAGCTTACCTATGGCTACACCTTC